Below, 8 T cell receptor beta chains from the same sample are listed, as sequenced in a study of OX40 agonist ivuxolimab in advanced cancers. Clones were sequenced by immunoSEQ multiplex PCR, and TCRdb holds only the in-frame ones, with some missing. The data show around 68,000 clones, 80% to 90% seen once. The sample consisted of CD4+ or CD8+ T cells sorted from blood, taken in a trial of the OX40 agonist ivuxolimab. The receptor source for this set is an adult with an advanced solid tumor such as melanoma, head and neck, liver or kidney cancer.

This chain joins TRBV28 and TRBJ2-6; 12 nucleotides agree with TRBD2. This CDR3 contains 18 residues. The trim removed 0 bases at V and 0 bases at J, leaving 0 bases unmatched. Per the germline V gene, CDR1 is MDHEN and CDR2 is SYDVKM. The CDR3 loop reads CASSLWGLAGSGANVLTF. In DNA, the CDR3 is TGTGCCAGCAGTTTATGGGGACTAGCGGGCTCTGGGGCCAACGTCCTGACTTTC.

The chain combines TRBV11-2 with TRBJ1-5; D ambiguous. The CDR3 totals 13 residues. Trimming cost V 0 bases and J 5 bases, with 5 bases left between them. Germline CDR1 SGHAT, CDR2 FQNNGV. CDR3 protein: CASSLERDQPQHF. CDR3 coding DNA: TGTGCCAGCAGCTTAGAACGGGATCAGCCCCAGCATTTT.

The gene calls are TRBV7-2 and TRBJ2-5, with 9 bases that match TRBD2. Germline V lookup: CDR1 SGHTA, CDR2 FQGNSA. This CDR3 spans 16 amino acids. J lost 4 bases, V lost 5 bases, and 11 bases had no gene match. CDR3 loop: CASSPSGLAGRETQYF. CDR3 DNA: TGTGCCAGCAGCCCATCGGGGCTAGCGGGAAGAGAGACCCAGTACTTC.

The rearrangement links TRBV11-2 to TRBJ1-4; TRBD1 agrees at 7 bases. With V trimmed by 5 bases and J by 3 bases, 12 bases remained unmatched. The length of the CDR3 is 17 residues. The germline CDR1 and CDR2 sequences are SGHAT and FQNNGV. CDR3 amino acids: CASSQTLLTGPNEKLFF. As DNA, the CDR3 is TGTGCCAGCAGCCAAACCCTCCTGACAGGGCCTAATGAAAAACTGTTTTTT.

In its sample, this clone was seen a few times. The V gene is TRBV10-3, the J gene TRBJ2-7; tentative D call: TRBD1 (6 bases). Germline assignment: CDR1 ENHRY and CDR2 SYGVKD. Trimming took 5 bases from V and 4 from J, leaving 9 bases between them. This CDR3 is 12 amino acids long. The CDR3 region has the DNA TGTGCCATCAGTCAACAGGGTTACGAGCAGTACTTC. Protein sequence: CAISQQGYEQYF.

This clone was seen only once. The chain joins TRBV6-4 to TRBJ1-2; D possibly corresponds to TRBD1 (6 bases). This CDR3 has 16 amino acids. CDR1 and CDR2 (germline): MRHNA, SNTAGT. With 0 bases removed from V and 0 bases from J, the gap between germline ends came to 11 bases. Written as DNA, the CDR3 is TGTGCCAGCAGTGACTCGAGGACAGAGACTAACTATGGCTACACCTTC. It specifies CASSDSRTETNYGYTF.

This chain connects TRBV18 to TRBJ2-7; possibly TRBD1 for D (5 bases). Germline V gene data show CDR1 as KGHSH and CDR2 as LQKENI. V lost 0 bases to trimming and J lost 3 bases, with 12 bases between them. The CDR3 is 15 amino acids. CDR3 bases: TGTGCCAGCTCACCACCCCTCGGACAAAGCTACGAGCAGTACTTC. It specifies CASSPPLGQSYEQYF.

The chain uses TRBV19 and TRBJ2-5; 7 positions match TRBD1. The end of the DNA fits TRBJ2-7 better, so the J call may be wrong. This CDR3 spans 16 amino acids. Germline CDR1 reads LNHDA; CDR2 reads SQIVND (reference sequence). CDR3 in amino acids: CASTPRGPGQSYEQYF. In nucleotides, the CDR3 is TGTGCCAGTACACCTAGGGGACCGGGACAGAGCTACGAGCAGTACTTC.